The entry that follows covers one TCR beta chain sequence. The data were taken from a study of cytomegalovirus exposure and HLA in healthy donors. Produced via immunoSEQ multiplex PCR; TCRdb's table is partial and in-frame only. The table includes 45,000 to 65,000 clones, over 75% detected once. This CDR3 has 15 residues. Trimming at V came to 6 bases and at J to 6 bases, leaving 11 bases not matched to a gene. CDR1 is MDHEN and CDR2 is SYDVKM in the germline V gene. Source material: PBMCs. The TCR originated in a man aged 18 to 30 in good health and CMV-seronegative. The genes are TRBV28 and TRBJ2-1; TRBD1 aligns across 7 bases. In DNA, the CDR3 is TGTGCCAGCAGCCCCCCCGGGACAGCCCTCAATGAGCAGTTCTTC. This translates into CASSPPGTALNEQFF.